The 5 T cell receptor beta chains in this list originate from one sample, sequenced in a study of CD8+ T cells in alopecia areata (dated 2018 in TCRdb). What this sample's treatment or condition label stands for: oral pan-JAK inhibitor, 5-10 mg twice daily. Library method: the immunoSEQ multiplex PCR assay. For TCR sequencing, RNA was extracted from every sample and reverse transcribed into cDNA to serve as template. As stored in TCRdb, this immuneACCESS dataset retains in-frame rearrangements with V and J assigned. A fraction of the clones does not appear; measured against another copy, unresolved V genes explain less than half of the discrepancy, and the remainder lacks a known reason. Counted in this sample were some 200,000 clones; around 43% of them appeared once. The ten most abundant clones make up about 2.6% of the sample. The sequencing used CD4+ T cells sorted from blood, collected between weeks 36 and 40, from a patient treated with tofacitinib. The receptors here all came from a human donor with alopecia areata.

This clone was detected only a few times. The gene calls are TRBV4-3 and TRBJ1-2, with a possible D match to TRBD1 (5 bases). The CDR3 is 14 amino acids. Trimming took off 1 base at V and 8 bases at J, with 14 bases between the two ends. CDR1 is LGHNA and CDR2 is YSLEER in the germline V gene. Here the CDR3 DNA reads TGCGCCAGCAGCCAAGGGGGCGCGAAATACGGCTACACCTTC. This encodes CASSQGGAKYGYTF.

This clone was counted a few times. As DNA, the CDR3 is TGTGCTAGTGGGACTAGCGGGAGAGGGACCCAGTACTTC. Its protein product is CASGTSGRGTQYF. V is TRBV12-5 and J is TRBJ2-5, with TRBD2 matching 12 bases. Germline V lookup: CDR1 LGHNT, CDR2 FRNRAP. V shed 6 bases and J 7 bases; nucleotides not matched to a gene: 3. The CDR3 totals 13 residues.

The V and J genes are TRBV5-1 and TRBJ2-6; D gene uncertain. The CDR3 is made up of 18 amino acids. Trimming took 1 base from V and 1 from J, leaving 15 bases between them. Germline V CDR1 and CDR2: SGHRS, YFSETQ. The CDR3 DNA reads TGCGCCAGCAGCTTGAATACCCCAACGAAATCTGGGGCCAACGTCCTGACTTTC. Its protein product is CASSLNTPTKSGANVLTF.

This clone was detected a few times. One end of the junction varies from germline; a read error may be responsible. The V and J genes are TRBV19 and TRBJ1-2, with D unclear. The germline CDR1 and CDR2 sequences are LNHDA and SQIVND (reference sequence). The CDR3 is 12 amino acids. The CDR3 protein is CASSQASGGAAF. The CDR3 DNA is TGTGCCAGTAGCCAAGCCTCAGGAGGTGCGGCCTTC. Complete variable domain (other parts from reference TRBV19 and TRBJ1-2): DGGITQSPKYLFRKEGQNVTLSCEQNLNHDAMYWYRQDPGQGLRLIYYSQIVNDFQKGDIAEGYSVSREKKESFPLTVTSAQKNPTAFYLCASSQASGGAAFGSGTRLTVV.

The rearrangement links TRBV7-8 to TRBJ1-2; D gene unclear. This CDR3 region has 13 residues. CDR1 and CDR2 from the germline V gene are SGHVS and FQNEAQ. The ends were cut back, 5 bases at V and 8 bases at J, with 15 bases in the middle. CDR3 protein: CASSAANRTGYTF. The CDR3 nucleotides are TGTGCCAGCAGCGCCGCGAATCGGACGGGCTACACCTTC.